These 24 T cell receptor beta chains were sequenced from one sample in a study of shared clonotypes between healthy human individuals (dated by TCRdb to about 2020). Receptor libraries were prepared by the immunoSEQ multiplex PCR assay. TCRdb took over this immuneACCESS table, retaining in-frame rearrangements with V and J assigned. Such tables are incomplete; in checked studies, under half of the missing clones stem from an unresolved V gene, and the remainder is unexplained. The sample records about 2.3 million clones, less than 95% of which are singletons. 0.3% to 0.45% of the sample is in the top ten clones. The source material was naive CD4+ T cells from PBMCs. The cell subset or site label on this specimen signifies: CD45RA+ positively selected. The receptor source for this set is a man aged 18 to 29 in good health. Some clones in this sample may be carry-over from other donors' samples.

The chain couples TRBV2 to TRBJ2-1; D unresolved. V dropped 7 bases and J dropped 4 bases, with 5 bases sitting between them. The CDR3 is 11 residues long. In germline, CDR1 is SNHLY, CDR2 FYNNEI. Written as DNA, the CDR3 is TGTGCCAGCAAGGAGTACAATGAGCAGTTCTTC. Translating it yields CASKEYNEQFF.

J is TRBJ2-2 and V is TRBV5-1, with D possibly matching TRBD2 (5 bases). Germline V gives CDR1 SGHRS, CDR2 YFSETQ. The CDR3 spans 14 residues. Trimming cost V 0 bases and J 5 bases, with 8 bases left between them. DNA of the CDR3: TGCGCCAGCAGCTTGGCGGAGGAGACCGGGGAGCTGTTTTTT. Protein sequence: CASSLAEETGELFF.

CDR3 sequence: CASSLGPVSTTSTEAFF. In DNA, the CDR3 is TGCGCCAGCAGCTTGGGGCCCGTCTCCACTACAAGCACTGAAGCTTTCTTT. V and J are TRBV5-1 and TRBJ1-1; D remains ambiguous. This CDR3 spans 17 amino acids. Trimming took off 0 bases at V and 4 bases at J, with 19 bases between the two ends. CDR1 SGHRS and CDR2 YFSETQ come from the germline V gene. Filled out from reference TRBV5-1 and TRBJ1-1, the complete variable domain reads KAGVTQTPRYLIKTRGQQVTLSCSPISGHRSVSWYQQTPGQGLQFLFEYFSETQRNKGNFPGRFSGRQFSNSRSEMNVSTLELGDSALYLCASSLGPVSTTSTEAFFGQGTRLTVV.

The chain joins TRBV7-9 to TRBJ2-3; possible D gene TRBD2, 5 bases. This CDR3 has 15 residues. The V gene's germline CDR1 is SEHNR and CDR2 FQNEAQ (reference sequence). Deletions cut 3 bases from V and 4 bases from J, with 14 bases between. The CDR3: CASSLLGMRADTQYF. The CDR3 DNA reads TGTGCCAGCAGCTTGCTCGGGATGAGGGCAGATACGCAGTATTTT.

On this clone itself: Other DNA sequences of this sample code for an identical CDR3. The J gene is TRBJ1-1, the V gene TRBV27; D gene ambiguous. The CDR3 extends over 11 amino acids. CDR1 and CDR2 (germline): MNHEY, SMNVEV (reference sequence). V lost 2 bases, J lost 4 bases, and 2 bases lay in between. As DNA, the CDR3 is TGTGCCAGCAGTTTAGGCACTGAAGCTTTCTTT. It codes for CASSLGTEAFF.

The chain joins TRBV19 to TRBJ2-5, with 7 bases lining up with TRBD1. CDR3 length: 14 residues. The J segment lost 0 bases and the V segment lost 8 bases, leaving 6 bases of the junction unmatched. Per the germline V gene, CDR1 is LNHDA and CDR2 is SQIVND (reference sequence). CDR3 DNA: TGTGCCAGTCAAGGGACAGCGTACCAAGAGACCCAGTACTTC. Its translation: CASQGTAYQETQYF.

The chain is built from TRBV5-1 and TRBJ1-2; D not certain. Germline V lookup: CDR1 SGHRS, CDR2 YFSETQ. The germline V and J ends were trimmed by 4 bases and 2 bases, with 9 bases remaining between them. CDR3 length: 13 residues. In DNA form, the CDR3 reads TGCGCCAGCAGCCGCGGAGAAAACTATGGCTACACCTTC. This translates into CASSRGENYGYTF.

This chain connects TRBV7-9 to TRBJ1-2; possibly TRBD1 for D (6 bases). The CDR3 covers 15 residues. Trimming stripped 5 bases from V and 5 bases from J, with 18 bases between. Germline lookup yields CDR1 SEHNR and CDR2 FQNEAQ (reference sequence). The CDR3 reads CASSRPGGLPYGYTF. CDR3 DNA: TGTGCCAGCAGCCGACCCGGGGGGCTTCCTTATGGCTACACCTTC.

The chain couples TRBV28 to TRBJ1-2; TRBD1 is a possible D gene (5 bases). This CDR3 has 14 amino acids. Trimming cost V 5 bases and J 4 bases, with 14 bases left between them. In germline, CDR1 is MDHEN, CDR2 SYDVKM. The CDR3 DNA reads TGTGCCAGCAGTCCGGGGGTACGGGTCTATGGCTACACCTTC. Residues: CASSPGVRVYGYTF.

The chain has TRBV28 and TRBJ2-7; D might be TRBD1 (6 bases). CDR1 is MDHEN and CDR2 is SYDVKM in the germline V gene. The CDR3 has 13 residues. Trimming took 4 bases from V and 5 from J, leaving 12 bases between them. CDR3 protein: CASSSGHRDEQYF. The CDR3 bases are TGTGCCAGCAGTTCGGGACACCGGGACGAGCAGTACTTC.

This chain links TRBV28 with TRBJ2-3; 9 bases map to TRBD2. Trimming cost V 4 bases and J 6 bases; bases outside gene matches: 11. The CDR3 is 16 residues long. Germline CDR1 MDHEN, CDR2 SYDVKM. The CDR3 is CASSSRRSSGGDTQYF. The CDR3 nucleotides read TGTGCCAGCAGTTCCCGGAGGAGTAGCGGGGGTGATACGCAGTATTTT.

V gene TRBV7-9 combines with J gene TRBJ2-7, with no clear D. Germline CDR1 SEHNR, CDR2 FQNEAQ (reference sequence). Trimming pared 0 bases from V and 5 bases from J, leaving 14 bases between. The CDR3 runs 15 residues. The CDR3 DNA is TGTGCCAGCAGCTTAGCGTCGGGTTTTAGGGACGAGCAGTACTTC. It encodes CASSLASGFRDEQYF.

The CDR3 DNA sequence: TGCGCCAGCAGACGTCGGGCGGGGGAACTGAACACTGAAGCTTTCTTT. Amino acids: CASRRRAGELNTEAFF. V usage is TRBV4-1 and J usage is TRBJ1-1; the D gene is possibly TRBD1 (5 bases). Per germline, CDR1 MGHRA and CDR2 YSYEKL. There are 16 residues in the CDR3. Trimming removed 6 bases from V and 0 bases from J, with 17 bases in between.

The gene calls are TRBV27 and TRBJ2-5; D ambiguous. The V and J ends lost 3 bases and 5 bases respectively, with 19 bases between them. Looked up from germline, CDR1 is MNHEY and CDR2 is SMNVEV (reference sequence). CDR3 length: 16 residues. CDR3 DNA: TGTGCCAGCAGTTTTCTCCAGGCCACCGCGGAGGAGACCCAGTACTTC. Its translation is CASSFLQATAEETQYF.

The chain combines TRBV28 with TRBJ1-5; D uncertain. Trimming shortened V by 3 bases and J by 4 bases, and 13 bases separated the two germline ends. From germline, CDR1 is MDHEN and CDR2 SYDVKM. The CDR3 extends over 15 amino acids. The CDR3 protein is CASSFTAGTNQPQHF. The DNA for the CDR3 is TGTGCCAGCAGTTTCACGGCAGGTACGAATCAGCCCCAGCATTTT.

The chain couples TRBV15 to TRBJ1-5; D is ambiguous. The CDR3 runs to 12 residues. The germline V gene has CDR1 LNHNV and CDR2 YYDKDF (reference sequence). CDR3 protein: CATQSGPQPQHF. DNA for the CDR3: TGTGCAACCCAGTCAGGTCCACAGCCCCAGCATTTT.

This clone was found once. This chain connects TRBV29-1 to TRBJ1-2; TRBD1 matches at 10 bases. Germline CDR1 SQVTM, CDR2 ANQGSEA. Trimming at V came to 7 bases and at J to 4 bases, leaving 18 bases not matched to a gene. The CDR3 totals 17 residues. CDR3: CSGGSRTGGWEGYGYTF. As DNA, the CDR3 is TGCAGCGGGGGCTCAAGGACAGGGGGTTGGGAAGGCTATGGCTACACCTTC.

The rearrangement links TRBV4-3 to TRBJ2-2; the D is unclear. Deletions cut 1 base from V and 7 bases from J, with 10 bases between. The length of the CDR3 is 14 residues. Germline loops: CDR1 LGHNA, CDR2 YSLEER. The CDR3 coding sequence is TGCGCCAGCAGCCAAGTTCTGATCGTCGGGGAGCTGTTTTTT. Encoded protein: CASSQVLIVGELFF.

This chain joins TRBV6-5 and TRBJ1-2; D perhaps matches TRBD1 (5 bases). The CDR3 has 13 amino acids. Trimming removed 6 bases from V and 4 bases from J, with 12 bases in between. CDR1 is MNHEY, CDR2 SVGAGI, per germline. The CDR3 nucleotides are TGTGCCAGCAGGCACGGGGGTGCCTATGGCTACACCTTC. It encodes CASRHGGAYGYTF.

DNA of the CDR3: TGTGCCTGGAGTGTACTTCAGGGGAACTATGGCTACACCTTC. Its protein product is CAWSVLQGNYGYTF. J is TRBJ1-2 and V is TRBV30; tentative D call: TRBD1 (6 bases). The CDR3 has 14 residues. Germline lookup yields CDR1 GTSNPN and CDR2 SVGIG (reference sequence). Trimming removed 0 bases at V and 2 bases at J, with 10 bases between.

The genes are TRBV28 and TRBJ2-7; 8 nucleotides agree with TRBD2. The germline CDR1 and CDR2 sequences are MDHEN and SYDVKM. V trimming: 2 bases; J trimming: 3 bases; junction bases outside the gene matches: 6. The CDR3 is made up of 15 amino acids. This chain's CDR3 is CASSLAGRANYEQYF. The CDR3 coding sequence is TGTGCCAGCAGTTTAGCCGGGAGGGCCAACTACGAGCAGTACTTC.

As regards this clone: Other DNA sequences in this sample translate to the same CDR3. The chain carries TRBV9 and TRBJ2-7; D uncertain. Germline V gene sequence: CDR1 SGDLS, CDR2 YYNGEE. CDR3 size: 14 residues. Trimming pared 1 base from V and 0 bases from J, leaving 8 bases between. The CDR3 spells CASSVSPSSYEQYF. The DNA of the CDR3 is TGTGCCAGCAGCGTATCCCCGAGCTCCTACGAGCAGTACTTC.

The chain has TRBV6-5 and TRBJ2-7; 11 positions agree with TRBD2. CDR1 and CDR2 from the germline V gene are MNHEY and SVGAGI. The CDR3 sequence is 15 residues long. The ends lost 5 bases at V and 5 bases at J; junction bases unmatched: 8. The CDR3 DNA is TGTGCCAGCAGTCCTGTGGGACTAGCGGAAGACGAGCAGTACTTC. This codes for CASSPVGLAEDEQYF.

The gene calls are TRBV10-1 and TRBJ2-2; 7 bases are a match to TRBD2. This CDR3 region has 15 residues. V was clipped by 4 bases and J by 3 bases; unmatched bases: 5. CDR1 is WNHNN, CDR2 SYGVQD, per germline (reference sequence). CDR3 bases: TGCGCCAGCAGTGCGCACGGGAGGCACACCGGGGAGCTGTTTTTT. It is translated as CASSAHGRHTGELFF.